Listed below are T cell receptor beta chains from one sample, sequenced in a study of blood T cell repertoires in COVID-19. Data came from immunoSEQ multiplex PCR; TCRdb stores just in-frame clones and leaves some out. Counted here are a few hundred thousand clones, around 90% occurring once; the ten biggest clones make up approximately 1.6%. The sequenced sample was PBMCs or T cells enriched from blood (not recorded which). The receptors shown here come from a woman in her 50s who had recovered from COVID-19. The CDR3 runs from the conserved cysteine through the conserved F or W. The D gene is left open where the match is weak. The size entry is marked missing in some rows and otherwise reads once, few, many or a size class.

D | size | J | V | CDR3 | DNA
TRBD1 | once | TRBJ1-4 | TRBV2 | CASRTQDRFATNEKLFF | TGTGCCAGCAGAACTCAGGACAGGTTTGCAACTAATGAAAAACTGTTTTTT
TRBD2 | . | TRBJ2-7 | TRBV27 | CASSSLAGVSYEQYF | TGTGCCAGCAGTTCGCTAGCGGGAGTCTCCTACGAGCAGTACTTC
TRBD1 | . | TRBJ2-5 | TRBV28 | CASSLFGRGRVETQYF | TGTGCCAGCAGTTTATTTGGCAGGGGGCGAGTGGAGACCCAGTACTTC
. | . | TRBJ2-1 | TRBV9 | CASSGHGYEQFF | TGTGCCAGCAGCGGACATGGGTATGAGCAGTTCTTC
. | once | TRBJ2-7 | TRBV5-6 | CASSLNTPEQYF | TGTGCCAGCAGCTTGAACACCCCCGAGCAGTACTTC
TRBD2 | once | TRBJ2-1 | TRBV7-6 | CASSLPSGMPQSSYNEQFF | TGTGCCAGCAGCTTACCTAGCGGGATGCCCCAGAGCTCCTACAATGAGCAGTTCTTC
. | . | TRBJ1-4 | TRBV28 | CASSFGGFMDEKLFF | TGTGCCAGCAGTTTTGGGGGCTTCATGGATGAAAAACTGTTTTTT
. | . | TRBJ2-2 | TRBV9 | CASSGQTNTGELFF | TGTGCCAGCAGCGGTCAGACGAACACCGGGGAGCTGTTTTTT
. | . | TRBJ1-2 | TRBV30 | CAWVTGTHLANYGYTF | TGTGCCTGGGTCACAGGTACCCACCTCGCTAACTATGGCTACACCTTC
TRBD1 | once | TRBJ1-4 | TRBV6-7 | CASSYSHPSRDRGFYEKLFF | TGTGCCAGCAGTTACTCCCATCCCAGCCGAGACAGGGGGTTTTATGAAAAACTGTTTTTT
TRBD1 | . | TRBJ1-2 | TRBV11-2 | CASSLAGGYGYTF | TGTGCCAGCAGCTTAGCAGGGGGATATGGCTACACCTTC
TRBD2 | . | TRBJ2-7 | TRBV28 | CASTLVAGMYEQYF | TGTGCCAGCACGTTAGTAGCGGGGATGTACGAGCAGTACTTC
TRBD1 | . | TRBJ2-7 | TRBV5-1 | CASSPGTGGAPYEQYF | TGCGCCAGCAGCCCTGGGACAGGGGGCGCCCCCTACGAGCAGTACTTC
TRBD1 | few | TRBJ1-1 | TRBV19 | CASSTRGTGYEAFF | TGTGCCAGTAGTACCCGAGGGACAGGATATGAAGCTTTCTTT
. | . | TRBJ2-5 | TRBV5-1 | CASSFSQDGETQYF | TGCGCCAGCAGCTTCTCGCAGGATGGGGAGACCCAGTACTTC